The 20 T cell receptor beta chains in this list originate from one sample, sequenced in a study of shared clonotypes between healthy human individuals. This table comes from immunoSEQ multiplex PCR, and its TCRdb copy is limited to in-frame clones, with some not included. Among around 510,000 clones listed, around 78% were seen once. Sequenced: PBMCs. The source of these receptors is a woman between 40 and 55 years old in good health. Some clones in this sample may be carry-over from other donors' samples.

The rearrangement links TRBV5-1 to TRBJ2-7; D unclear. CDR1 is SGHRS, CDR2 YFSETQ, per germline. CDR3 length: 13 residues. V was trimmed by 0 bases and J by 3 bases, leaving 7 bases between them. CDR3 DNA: TGCGCCAGCAGCTTGGCCGTTAGCTACGAGCAGTACTTC. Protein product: CASSLAVSYEQYF.

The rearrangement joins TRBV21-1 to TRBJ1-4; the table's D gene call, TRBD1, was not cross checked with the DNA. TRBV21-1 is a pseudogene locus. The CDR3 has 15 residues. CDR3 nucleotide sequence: TGTGCCAGCAGCGACCGGGACAGGGGAAATGAAAAACTGTTTTTT. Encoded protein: CASSDRDRGNEKLFF.

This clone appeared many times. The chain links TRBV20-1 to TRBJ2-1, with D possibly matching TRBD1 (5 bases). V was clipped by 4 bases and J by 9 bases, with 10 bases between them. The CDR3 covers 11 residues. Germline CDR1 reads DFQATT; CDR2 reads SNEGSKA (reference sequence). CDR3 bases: TGCAGTGCTATCAGGGCAGGTGAGCAGTTCTTC. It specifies CSAIRAGEQFF.

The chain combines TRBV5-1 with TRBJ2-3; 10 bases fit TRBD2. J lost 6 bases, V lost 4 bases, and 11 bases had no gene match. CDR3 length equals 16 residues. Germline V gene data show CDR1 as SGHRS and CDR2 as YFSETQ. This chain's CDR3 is CASSAPSGSRGDTQYF. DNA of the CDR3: TGCGCCAGCAGCGCGCCTAGCGGGAGTCGAGGGGATACGCAGTATTTT.

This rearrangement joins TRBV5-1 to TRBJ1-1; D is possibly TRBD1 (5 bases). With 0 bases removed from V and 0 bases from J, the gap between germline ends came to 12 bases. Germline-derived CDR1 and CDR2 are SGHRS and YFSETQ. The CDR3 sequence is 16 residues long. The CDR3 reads CASSLGGLNMNTEAFF. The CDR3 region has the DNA TGCGCCAGCAGCTTGGGGGGCTTAAACATGAACACTGAAGCTTTCTTT.

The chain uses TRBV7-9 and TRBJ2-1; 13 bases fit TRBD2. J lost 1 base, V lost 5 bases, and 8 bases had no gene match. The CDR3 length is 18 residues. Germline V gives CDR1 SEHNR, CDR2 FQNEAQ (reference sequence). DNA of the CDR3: TGTGCCAGCAGCCGATTGGGGACTAGCGGGATGTCCTACAATGAGCAGTTCTTC. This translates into CASSRLGTSGMSYNEQFF.

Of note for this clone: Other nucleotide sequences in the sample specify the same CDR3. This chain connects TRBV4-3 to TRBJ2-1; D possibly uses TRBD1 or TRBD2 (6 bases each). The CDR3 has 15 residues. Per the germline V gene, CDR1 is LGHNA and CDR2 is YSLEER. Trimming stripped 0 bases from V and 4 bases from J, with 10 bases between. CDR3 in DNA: TGCGCCAGCAGCCAAGATGGGGGGCGGTACAATGAGCAGTTCTTC. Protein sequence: CASSQDGGRYNEQFF.

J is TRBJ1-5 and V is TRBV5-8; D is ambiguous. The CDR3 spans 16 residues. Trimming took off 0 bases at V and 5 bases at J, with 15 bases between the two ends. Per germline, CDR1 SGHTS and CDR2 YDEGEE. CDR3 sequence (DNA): TGTGCCAGCAGCTTGGAGGCACCGCCCAAGTATCAGCCCCAGCATTTT. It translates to CASSLEAPPKYQPQHF.

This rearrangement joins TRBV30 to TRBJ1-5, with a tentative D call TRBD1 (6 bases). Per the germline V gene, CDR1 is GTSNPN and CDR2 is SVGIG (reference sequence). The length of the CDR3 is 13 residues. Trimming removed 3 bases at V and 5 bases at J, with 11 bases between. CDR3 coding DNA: TGTGCCTGGAGCAGGGGAGGCGATCAGCCCCAGCATTTT. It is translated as CAWSRGGDQPQHF.

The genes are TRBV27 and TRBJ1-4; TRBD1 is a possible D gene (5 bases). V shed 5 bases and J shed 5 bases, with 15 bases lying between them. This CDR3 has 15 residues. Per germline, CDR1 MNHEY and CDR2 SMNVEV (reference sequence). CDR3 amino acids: CASSLLGTENEKLFF. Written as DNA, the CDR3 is TGTGCCAGCAGTCTACTTGGGACGGAGAATGAAAAACTGTTTTTT.

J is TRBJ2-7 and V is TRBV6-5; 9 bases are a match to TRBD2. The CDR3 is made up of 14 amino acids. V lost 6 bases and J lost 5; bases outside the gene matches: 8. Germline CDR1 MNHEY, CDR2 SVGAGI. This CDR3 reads CASRPGGRADEQYF. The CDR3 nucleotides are TGTGCCAGCAGACCCGGCGGGAGGGCCGACGAGCAGTACTTC.

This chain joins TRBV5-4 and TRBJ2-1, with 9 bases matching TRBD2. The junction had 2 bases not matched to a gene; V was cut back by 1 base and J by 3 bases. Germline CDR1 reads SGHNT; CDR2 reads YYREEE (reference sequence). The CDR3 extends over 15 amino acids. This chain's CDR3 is CASSLIAGDYNEQFF. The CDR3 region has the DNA TGTGCCAGCAGCTTGATAGCGGGAGACTACAATGAGCAGTTCTTC.

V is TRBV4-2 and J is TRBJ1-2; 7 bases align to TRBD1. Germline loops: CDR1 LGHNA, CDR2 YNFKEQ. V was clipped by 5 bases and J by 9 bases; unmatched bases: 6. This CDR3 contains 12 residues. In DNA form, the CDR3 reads TGTGCCAGCAGCGTCGGACAGGCTAGCTACACCTTC. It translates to CASSVGQASYTF.

CDR3 region: CASSLGRLSYEQYF. The CDR3 nucleotides are TGTGCCAGCAGTTTGGGGAGGCTGTCCTACGAGCAGTACTTC. The genes are TRBV27 and TRBJ2-7; D is possibly TRBD2 (6 bases). CDR1 and CDR2 (germline): MNHEY, SMNVEV (reference sequence). The CDR3 runs 14 residues. V shed 3 bases and J shed 1 base, with 10 bases lying between them.

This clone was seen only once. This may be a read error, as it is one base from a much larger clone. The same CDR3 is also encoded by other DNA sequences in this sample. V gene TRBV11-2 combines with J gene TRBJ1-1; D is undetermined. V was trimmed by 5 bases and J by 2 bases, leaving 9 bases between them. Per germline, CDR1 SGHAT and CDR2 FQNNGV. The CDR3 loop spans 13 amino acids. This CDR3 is CASSRTVNTEAFF. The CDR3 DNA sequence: TGTGCCAGCAGCCGGACTGTTAACACTGAAGCTTTCTTT. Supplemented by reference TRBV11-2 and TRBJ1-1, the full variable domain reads EAGVAQSPRYKIIEKRQSVAFWCNPISGHATLYWYQQILGQGPKLLIQFQNNGVVDDSQLPKDRFSAERLKGVDSTLKIQPAKLEDSAVYLCASSRTVNTEAFFGQGTRLTVV.

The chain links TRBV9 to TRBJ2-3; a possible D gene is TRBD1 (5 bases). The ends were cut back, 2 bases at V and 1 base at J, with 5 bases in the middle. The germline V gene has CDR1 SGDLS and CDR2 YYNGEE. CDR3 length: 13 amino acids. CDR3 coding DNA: TGTGCCAGCAGCGTCAGGGGCACAGATACGCAGTATTTT. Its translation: CASSVRGTDTQYF.

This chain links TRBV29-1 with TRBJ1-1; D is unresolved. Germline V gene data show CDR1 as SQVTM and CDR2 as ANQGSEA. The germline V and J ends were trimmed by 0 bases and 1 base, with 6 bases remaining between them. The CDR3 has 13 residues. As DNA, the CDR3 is TGCAGCGTTGAAGAACTGACGAACACTGAAGCTTTCTTT. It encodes CSVEELTNTEAFF. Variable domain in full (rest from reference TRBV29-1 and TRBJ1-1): SAVISQKPSRDICQRGTSLTIQCQVDSQVTMMFWYRQQPGQSLTLIATANQGSEATYESGFVIDKFPISRPNLTFSTLTVSNMSPEDSSIYLCSVEELTNTEAFFGQGTRLTVV.

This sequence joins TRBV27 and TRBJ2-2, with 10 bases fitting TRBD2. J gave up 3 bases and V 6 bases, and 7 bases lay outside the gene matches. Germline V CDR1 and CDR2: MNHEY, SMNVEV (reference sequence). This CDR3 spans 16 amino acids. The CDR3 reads CASRPQLAGYTGELFF. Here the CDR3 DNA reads TGTGCCAGCAGACCTCAACTAGCGGGATACACCGGGGAGCTGTTTTTT.

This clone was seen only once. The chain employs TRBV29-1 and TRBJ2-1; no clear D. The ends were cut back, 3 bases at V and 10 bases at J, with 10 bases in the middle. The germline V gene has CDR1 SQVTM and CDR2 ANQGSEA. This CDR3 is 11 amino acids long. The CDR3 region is CSVDTRREQFF. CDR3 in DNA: TGCAGCGTTGATACACGCCGAGAGCAGTTCTTC.

The CDR3 DNA reads as TGTGCCAGCAGCCTTAGCGGGACAAACTACGAGCAGTACTTC. It yields the protein CASSLSGTNYEQYF. The chain combines TRBV11-2 with TRBJ2-5, with 8 bases lining up with TRBD2. The better agreement between TRBJ2-7 and the DNA end casts doubt on the J call. CDR3 length: 14 residues. The germline V gene has CDR1 SGHAT and CDR2 FQNNGV.